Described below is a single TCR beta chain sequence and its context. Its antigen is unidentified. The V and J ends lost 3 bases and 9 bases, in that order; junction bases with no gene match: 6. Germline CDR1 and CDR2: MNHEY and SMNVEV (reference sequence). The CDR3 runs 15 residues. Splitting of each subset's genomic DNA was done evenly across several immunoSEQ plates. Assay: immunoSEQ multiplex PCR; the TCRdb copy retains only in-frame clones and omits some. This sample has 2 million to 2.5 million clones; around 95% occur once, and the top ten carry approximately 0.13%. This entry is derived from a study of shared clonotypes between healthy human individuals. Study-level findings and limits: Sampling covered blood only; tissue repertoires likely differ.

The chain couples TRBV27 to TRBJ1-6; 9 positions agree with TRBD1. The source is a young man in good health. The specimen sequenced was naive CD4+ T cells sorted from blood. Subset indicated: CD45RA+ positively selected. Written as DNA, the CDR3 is TGTGCCAGCAGTTTTAAACAGGGGGCAGGTTCACCCCTCCACTTT. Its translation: CASSFKQGAGSPLHF.